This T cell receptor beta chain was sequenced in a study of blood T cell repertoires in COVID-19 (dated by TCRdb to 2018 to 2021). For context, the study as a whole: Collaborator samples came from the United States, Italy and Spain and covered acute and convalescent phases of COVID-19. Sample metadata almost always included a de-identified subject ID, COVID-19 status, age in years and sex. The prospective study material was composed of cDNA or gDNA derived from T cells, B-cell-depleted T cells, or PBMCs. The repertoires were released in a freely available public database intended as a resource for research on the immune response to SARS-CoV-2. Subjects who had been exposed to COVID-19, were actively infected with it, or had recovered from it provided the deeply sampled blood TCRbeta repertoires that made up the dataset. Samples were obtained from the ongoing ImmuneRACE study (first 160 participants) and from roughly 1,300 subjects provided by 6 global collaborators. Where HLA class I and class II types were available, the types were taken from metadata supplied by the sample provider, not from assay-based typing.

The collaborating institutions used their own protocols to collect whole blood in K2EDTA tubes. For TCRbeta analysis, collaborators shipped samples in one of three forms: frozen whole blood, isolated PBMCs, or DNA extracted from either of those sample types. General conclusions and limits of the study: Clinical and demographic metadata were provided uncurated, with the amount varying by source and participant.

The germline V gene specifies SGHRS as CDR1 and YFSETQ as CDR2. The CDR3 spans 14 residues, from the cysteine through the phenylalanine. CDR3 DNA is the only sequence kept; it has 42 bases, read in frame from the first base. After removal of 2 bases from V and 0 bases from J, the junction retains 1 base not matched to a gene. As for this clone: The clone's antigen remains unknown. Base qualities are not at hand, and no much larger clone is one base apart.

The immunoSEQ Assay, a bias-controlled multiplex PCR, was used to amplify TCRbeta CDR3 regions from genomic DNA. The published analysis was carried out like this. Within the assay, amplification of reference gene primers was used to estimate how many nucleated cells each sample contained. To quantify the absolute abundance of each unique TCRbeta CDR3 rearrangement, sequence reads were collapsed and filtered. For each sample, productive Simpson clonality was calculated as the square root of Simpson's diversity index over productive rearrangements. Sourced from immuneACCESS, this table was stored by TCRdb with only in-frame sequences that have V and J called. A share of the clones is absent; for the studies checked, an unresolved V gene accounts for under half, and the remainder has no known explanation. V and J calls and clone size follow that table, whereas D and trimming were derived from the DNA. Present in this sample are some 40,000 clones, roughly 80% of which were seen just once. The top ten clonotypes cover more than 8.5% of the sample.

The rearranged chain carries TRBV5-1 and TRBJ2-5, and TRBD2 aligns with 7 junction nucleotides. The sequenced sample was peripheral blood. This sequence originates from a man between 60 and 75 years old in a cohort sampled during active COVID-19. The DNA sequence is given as TGCGCCAGCAGCTTCGGGGGGTACCAAGAGACCCAGTACTTC. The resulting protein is CASSFGGYQETQYF.